Listed here are 20 T cell receptor beta chains from one sample, sequenced in a study of shared clonotypes between healthy human individuals. Here immunoSEQ multiplex PCR was the method, and the copy in TCRdb shows in-frame clones only, minus some. This sample has around 480,000 clones, with about 80% found just once. The sample comprised PBMCs. These receptors were obtained from a woman aged 40 to 50 in good health. Some clones in this sample may be carry-over from other donors' samples.

The V and J genes are TRBV5-1 and TRBJ1-4; 12 bases are a match to TRBD1. Germline CDR1 is SGHRS and CDR2 is YFSETQ. Unmatched junction bases numbered 9, after V lost 4 bases and J lost 8 bases. This CDR3 spans 16 amino acids. CDR3 DNA: TGCGCCAGCAGCAAGGGACAGGGGGCCGGAAACGAAAAACTGTTTTTT. Translating it yields CASSKGQGAGNEKLFF.

Turning to this clone: The same CDR3 also results from other DNA sequences found in this sample. This sequence joins TRBV19 and TRBJ1-3; TRBD1 agrees at 7 bases. With 4 bases clipped from V and 2 bases from J, the junction kept 2 bases outside the gene matches. The CDR3 spans 14 residues. Per the germline V gene, CDR1 is LNHDA and CDR2 is SQIVND (reference sequence). In DNA form, the CDR3 reads TGTGCCAGTAGTACGGGGACAGCTGGAAACACCATATATTTT. Amino acids: CASSTGTAGNTIYF.

This clone was seen only once. The chain combines TRBV29-1 with TRBJ2-7; 8 bases are shared with TRBD1. Germline loops: CDR1 SQVTM, CDR2 ANQGSEA. The CDR3 covers 13 residues. The junction had 11 bases not matched to a gene; V was cut back by 7 bases and J by 6 bases. The CDR3 sequence: CSAQGTGGGEQYF. In nucleotides, the CDR3 is TGCAGCGCCCAGGGGACAGGTGGAGGCGAGCAGTACTTC.

DNA for the CDR3: TGTGCCAGTAGTGTATCCGCAGGAGCAACTAATGAAAAACTGTTTTTT. As protein: CASSVSAGATNEKLFF. The V gene is TRBV19, the J gene TRBJ1-4, with D unresolved. The CDR3 loop spans 16 amino acids. CDR1 is LNHDA and CDR2 is SQIVND in the germline V gene (reference sequence). V shed 5 bases and J shed 0 bases, with 13 bases lying between them.

The table lists this clone with a count of one. The chain couples TRBV6-1 to TRBJ2-7; 7 positions agree with TRBD1. CDR1 and CDR2 from the germline V gene are MNHNS and SASEGT. Trimming cost V 6 bases and J 3 bases; bases outside gene matches: 8. The CDR3 length is 14 residues. The CDR3 loop is CASSRQGSDYEQYF. The DNA for the CDR3 is TGTGCCAGCAGCAGACAGGGTTCAGACTACGAGCAGTACTTC.

The genes are TRBV7-8 and TRBJ2-7; D may be TRBD1 (6 bases). The germline CDR1 and CDR2 sequences are SGHVS and FQNEAQ. This CDR3 contains 14 residues. Trimming removed 2 bases at V and 1 base at J, with 9 bases between. This chain's CDR3 is CASSLSTGSYEQYF. Here the CDR3 DNA reads TGTGCCAGCAGCTTATCAACAGGGTCCTACGAGCAGTACTTC.

The CDR3 coding sequence is TGTGCCAGCAGTTTATTGGCGGAATACAATGAGCAGTTCTTC. Translating it yields CASSLLAEYNEQFF. This chain joins TRBV28 and TRBJ2-1, with D uncertain. The germline V gene has CDR1 MDHEN and CDR2 SYDVKM. V was cut by 1 base and J by 4 bases, with 8 bases left in between. The CDR3 contains 14 residues.

The chain employs TRBV2 and TRBJ2-7; a possible D gene is TRBD1 (5 bases). The V and J ends lost 6 bases and 0 bases respectively, with 15 bases between them. Germline lookup yields CDR1 SNHLY and CDR2 FYNNEI. The CDR3 covers 15 residues. The DNA of the CDR3 is TGTGCCAGCAGGAGTGGACATATAATCTCCTACGAGCAGTACTTC. It specifies CASRSGHIISYEQYF.

The CDR3 sequence is CATGTATDTQYF. CDR3 DNA sequence: TGTGCCACAGGGACAGCCACAGATACGCAGTATTTT. V usage is TRBV10-3 and J usage is TRBJ2-3, with TRBD1 matching over 7 bases. The ends lost 10 bases at V and 2 bases at J; junction bases unmatched: 3. There are 12 residues in the CDR3. Germline V gene lookup returns CDR1 ENHRY and CDR2 SYGVKD.

This clone was observed once. CDR3 in amino acids: CASSPLAGVLETQYF. CDR3 coding DNA: TGTGCCAGCAGCCCCCTAGCGGGGGTATTAGAGACCCAGTACTTC. The chain carries TRBV7-6 and TRBJ2-5, with 10 bases that match TRBD2. V lost 5 bases and J lost 4; bases outside the gene matches: 7. The CDR3 loop spans 15 amino acids. In germline, CDR1 is SGHVS, CDR2 FNYEAQ.

The V gene is TRBV19, the J gene TRBJ1-5; no clear D. The CDR3 length is 11 residues. CDR1 and CDR2 from the germline V gene are LNHDA and SQIVND (reference sequence). Trimming pared 3 bases from V and 7 bases from J, leaving 4 bases between. CDR3: CASSMRQPQHF. The CDR3 region has the DNA TGTGCCAGTAGTATGCGGCAGCCCCAGCATTTT.

The rearrangement uses TRBV11-2 and TRBJ1-1; TRBD1 agrees at 8 bases. Germline trimming cut 3 bases from V and 5 bases from J; bases unmatched to any gene: 5. The CDR3 loop spans 14 amino acids. Germline V gives CDR1 SGHAT, CDR2 FQNNGV. The CDR3 DNA is TGTGCCAGCAGCTTCCCAGGGGGCGCGACTGAAGCTTTCTTT. Translating it yields CASSFPGGATEAFF.

In its sample, this clone was seen a few times. The chain recombines TRBV11-3 with TRBJ1-1; D may be TRBD1 (5 bases). Germline CDR1 is SGHNT and CDR2 is YENEEA. Trimming shortened V by 5 bases and J by 4 bases, and 5 bases separated the two germline ends. The CDR3 totals 11 residues. The CDR3 protein is CASSQGTEAFF. In DNA form, the CDR3 reads TGTGCCAGCAGCCAGGGCACTGAAGCTTTCTTT.

Only a few counts were recorded for this clone. The chain links TRBV28 to TRBJ2-1; tentatively, D is TRBD2 (6 bases). Germline loops: CDR1 MDHEN, CDR2 SYDVKM. The CDR3 runs 15 residues. Trimming cost V 7 bases and J 7 bases, with 20 bases left between them. The CDR3 DNA reads as TGTGCCAGCACCCCGAACGGGACTCCCGGAAATGAGCAGTTCTTC. Its translation: CASTPNGTPGNEQFF. Looking up the rest from reference TRBV28 and TRBJ2-1 gives the full variable domain: DVKVTQSSRYLVKRTGEKVFLECVQDMDHENMFWYRQDPGLGLRLIYFSYDVKMKEKGDIPEGYSVSREKKERFSLILESASTNQTSMYLCASTPNGTPGNEQFFGPGTRLTVL.

The chain couples TRBV6-6 to TRBJ2-2; TRBD2 matches at 11 bases. Germline V gene data show CDR1 as MNHNY and CDR2 as SVGAGI (reference sequence). V gave up 2 bases and J gave up 8 bases; unmatched junction bases: 4. This CDR3 has 15 amino acids. The CDR3 region has the DNA TGTGCCAGCAGTTACCCAGGGACTAGCGGTGGGGAGCTGTTTTTT. Translation: CASSYPGTSGGELFF.

This clone appeared once. This sequence joins TRBV7-3 and TRBJ2-7, with TRBD2 identical over 14 bases. Germline V gene lookup returns CDR1 SGHTA and CDR2 FQGTGA. Unmatched junction bases numbered 6, after V lost 5 bases and J lost 6 bases. This CDR3 is built from 15 residues. CDR3 coding DNA: TGTGCCAGCAGCGAGGGACTAGCGGGAGCCGGCGAGCAGTACTTC. Its protein is CASSEGLAGAGEQYF.

This clone was detected only a few times. The chain links TRBV28 to TRBJ1-1; the D gene is possibly TRBD1 (6 bases). CDR1 is MDHEN and CDR2 is SYDVKM in the germline V gene. Trimming pared 5 bases from V and 5 bases from J, leaving 15 bases between. The CDR3 sequence is 14 residues long. CDR3 DNA: TGTGCCAGCAGTCGGAGGGGGGCTGGAACTGAAGCTTTCTTT. Translating it yields CASSRRGAGTEAFF.

J is TRBJ2-3 and V is TRBV5-1, with D possibly being TRBD1 (6 bases). V was trimmed by 0 bases and J by 0 bases, leaving 8 bases between them. Germline V gene data show CDR1 as SGHRS and CDR2 as YFSETQ. The CDR3 has 15 residues. The CDR3: CASSLEQGSTDTQYF. The DNA for the CDR3 is TGCGCCAGCAGCTTGGAACAGGGTAGCACAGATACGCAGTATTTT.

The gene calls are TRBV5-6 and TRBJ1-5; unclear D gene. Trimming took 4 bases from V and 6 from J, leaving 8 bases between them. The germline V gene encodes CDR1 SGHDT and CDR2 YYEEEE. The CDR3 covers 12 residues. Here the CDR3 reads CASSRRGQPQHF. CDR3 coding DNA: TGTGCCAGCAGCCGGCGGGGTCAGCCCCAGCATTTT. The variable domain in full, completed from reference TRBV5-6 and TRBJ1-5, reads DAGVTQSPTHLIKTRGQQVTLRCSPKSGHDTVSWYQQALGQGPQFIFQYYEEEERQRGNFPDRFSGHQFPNYSSELNVNALLLGDSALYLCASSRRGQPQHFGDGTRLSIL.

V and J are TRBV7-3 and TRBJ1-4; the match to TRBD1 covers 7 bases. This CDR3 spans 16 amino acids. The V segment lost 0 bases and the J segment 3 bases; nucleotides outside the gene matches: 4. Germline CDR1 and CDR2: SGHTA and FQGTGA. CDR3 sequence reads: CASSLTQTGSNEKLFF. The CDR3 DNA follows: TGTGCCAGCAGCTTAACTCAGACAGGGTCTAATGAAAAACTGTTTTTT.